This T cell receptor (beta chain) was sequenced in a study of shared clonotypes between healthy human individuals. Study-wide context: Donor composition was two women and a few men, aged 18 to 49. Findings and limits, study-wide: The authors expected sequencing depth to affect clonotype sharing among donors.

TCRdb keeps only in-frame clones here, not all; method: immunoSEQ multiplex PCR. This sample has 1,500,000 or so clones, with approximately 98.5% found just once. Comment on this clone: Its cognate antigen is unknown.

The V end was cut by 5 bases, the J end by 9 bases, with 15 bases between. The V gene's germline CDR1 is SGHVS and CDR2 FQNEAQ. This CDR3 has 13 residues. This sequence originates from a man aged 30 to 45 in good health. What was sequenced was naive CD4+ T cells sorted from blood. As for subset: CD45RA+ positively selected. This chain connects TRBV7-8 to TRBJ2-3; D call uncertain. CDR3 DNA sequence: TGTGCCAGCAGCGAGGCGACGCCAAGGACGCAGTATTTT. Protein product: CASSEATPRTQYF.